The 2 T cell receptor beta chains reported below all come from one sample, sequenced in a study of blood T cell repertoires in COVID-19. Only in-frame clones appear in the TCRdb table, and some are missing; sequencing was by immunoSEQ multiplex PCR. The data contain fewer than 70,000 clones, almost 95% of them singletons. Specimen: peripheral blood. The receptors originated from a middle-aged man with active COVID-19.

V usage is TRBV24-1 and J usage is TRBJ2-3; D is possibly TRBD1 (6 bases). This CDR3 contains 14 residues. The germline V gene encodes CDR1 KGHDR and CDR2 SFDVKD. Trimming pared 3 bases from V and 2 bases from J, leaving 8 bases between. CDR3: CATSDGQLTDTQYF. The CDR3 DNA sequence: TGTGCCACCAGTGATGGACAGCTCACAGATACGCAGTATTTT.

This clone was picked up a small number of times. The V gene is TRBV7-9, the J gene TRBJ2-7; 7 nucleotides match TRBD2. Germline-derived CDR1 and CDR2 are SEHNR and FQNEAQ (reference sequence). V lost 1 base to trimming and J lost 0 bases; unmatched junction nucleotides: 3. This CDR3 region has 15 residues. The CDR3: CASSLGRDYSYEQYF. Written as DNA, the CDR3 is TGTGCCAGCAGCTTAGGTCGGGACTACTCCTACGAGCAGTACTTC.